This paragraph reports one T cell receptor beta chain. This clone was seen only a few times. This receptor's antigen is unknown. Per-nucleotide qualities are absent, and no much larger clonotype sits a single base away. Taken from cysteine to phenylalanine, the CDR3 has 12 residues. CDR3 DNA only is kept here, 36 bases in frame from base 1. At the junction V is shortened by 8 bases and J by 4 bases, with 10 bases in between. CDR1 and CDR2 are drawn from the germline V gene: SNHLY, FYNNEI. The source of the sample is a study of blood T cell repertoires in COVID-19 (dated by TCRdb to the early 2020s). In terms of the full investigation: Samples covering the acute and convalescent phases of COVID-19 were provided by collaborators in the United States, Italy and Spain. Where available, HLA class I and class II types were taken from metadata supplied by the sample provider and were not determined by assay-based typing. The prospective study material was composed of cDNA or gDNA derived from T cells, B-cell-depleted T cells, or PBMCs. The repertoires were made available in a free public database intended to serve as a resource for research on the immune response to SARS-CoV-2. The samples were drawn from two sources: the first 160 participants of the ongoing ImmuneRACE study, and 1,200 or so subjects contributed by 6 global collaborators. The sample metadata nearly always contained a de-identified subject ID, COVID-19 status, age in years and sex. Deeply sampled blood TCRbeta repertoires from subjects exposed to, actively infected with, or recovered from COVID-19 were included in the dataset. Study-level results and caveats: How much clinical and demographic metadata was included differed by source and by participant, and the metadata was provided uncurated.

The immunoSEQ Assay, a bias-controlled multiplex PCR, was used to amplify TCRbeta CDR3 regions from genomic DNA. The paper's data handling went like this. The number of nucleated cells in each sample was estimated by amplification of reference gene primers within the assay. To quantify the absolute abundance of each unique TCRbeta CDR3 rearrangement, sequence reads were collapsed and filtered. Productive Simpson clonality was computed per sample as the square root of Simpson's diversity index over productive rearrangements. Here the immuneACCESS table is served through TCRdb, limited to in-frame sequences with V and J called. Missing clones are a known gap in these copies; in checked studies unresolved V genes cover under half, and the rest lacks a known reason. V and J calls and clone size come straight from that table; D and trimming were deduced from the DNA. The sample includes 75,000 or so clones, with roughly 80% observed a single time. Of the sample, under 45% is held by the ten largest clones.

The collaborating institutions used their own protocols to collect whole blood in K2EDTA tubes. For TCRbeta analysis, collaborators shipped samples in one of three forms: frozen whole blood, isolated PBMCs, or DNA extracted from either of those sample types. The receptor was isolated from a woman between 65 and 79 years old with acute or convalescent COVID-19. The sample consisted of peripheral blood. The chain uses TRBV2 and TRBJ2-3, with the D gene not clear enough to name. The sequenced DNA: TGTGCCAGCCTATTCGTGTCAGATACGCAGTATTTT. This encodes CASLFVSDTQYF.